The 18 T cell receptor beta chains listed next were all sequenced from one sample in a study of shared clonotypes between healthy human individuals (dated by TCRdb to the early 2020s). The library was prepared using the immunoSEQ multiplex PCR assay. Drawn from immuneACCESS, this table holds only the in-frame rearrangements with V and J called that TCRdb kept. Clones are partly lost; checked studies trace under half to an unresolved V gene and leave the rest unexplained. The sample profile shows about 560,000 clones; around 80% of them were found once. Jointly, the top ten make up around 12% of the sample. Specimen: PBMCs. The origin of the receptors is a woman aged 40 to 50 in good health. Some clones in this sample may be carry-over from other donors' samples.

The chain uses TRBV29-1 and TRBJ1-1; no clear D. There are 13 residues in the CDR3. Germline V gene lookup returns CDR1 SQVTM and CDR2 ANQGSEA. Trimming cost V 3 bases and J 1 base, with 9 bases left between them. CDR3 in amino acids: CSVDRWQNTEAFF. The CDR3 coding sequence is TGCAGCGTTGATCGTTGGCAGAACACTGAAGCTTTCTTT.

The chain combines TRBV7-8 with TRBJ1-2, with D hard to call. In germline, CDR1 is SGHVS, CDR2 FQNEAQ. V lost 1 base and J lost 1, with 4 bases in between. The CDR3 spans 13 residues. The CDR3 sequence is CASSLDHNYGYTF. The CDR3 bases are TGTGCCAGCAGCTTAGATCATAACTATGGCTACACCTTC.

This clone was seen only a few times. Other nucleotide sequences in the sample specify the same CDR3. The CDR3 spells CASSLVGNQPQHF. The CDR3 DNA reads TGCGCCAGCAGCTTGGTAGGGAATCAGCCCCAGCATTTT. V gene TRBV5-1 combines with J gene TRBJ1-5; D ambiguous. The ends were cut back, 0 bases at V and 4 bases at J, with 5 bases in the middle. Germline-derived CDR1 and CDR2 are SGHRS and YFSETQ. The CDR3 runs 13 residues. Complete variable domain (other parts from reference TRBV5-1 and TRBJ1-5): KAGVTQTPRYLIKTRGQQVTLSCSPISGHRSVSWYQQTPGQGLQFLFEYFSETQRNKGNFPGRFSGRQFSNSRSEMNVSTLELGDSALYLCASSLVGNQPQHFGDGTRLSIL.

The gene calls are TRBV7-8 and TRBJ2-6; D call uncertain. V lost 5 bases to trimming and J lost 0 bases, with 8 bases between them. Germline values: CDR1 SGHVS, CDR2 FQNEAQ. The CDR3 is made up of 15 amino acids. In DNA, the CDR3 is TGTGCCAGCAGCCCCACCAGCTCTGGGGCCAACGTCCTGACTTTC. Translating it yields CASSPTSSGANVLTF.

This chain joins TRBV27 and TRBJ2-5; D gene unclear. The J call is uncertain, as TRBJ2-7 better fits the DNA end. The germline gives CDR1 MNHEY, CDR2 SMNVEV (reference sequence). The length of the CDR3 is 12 residues. DNA for the CDR3: TGTGCCACCAGGTGGGGCTCCTACGAGCAGTACTTC. This translates into CATRWGSYEQYF.

This sequence joins TRBV6-5 and TRBJ2-7, with D possibly called TRBD1 or TRBD2 (5 bases each). Germline V lookup: CDR1 MNHEY, CDR2 SVGAGI. CDR3 length equals 14 residues. Trimming pared 4 bases from V and 0 bases from J, leaving 10 bases between. This CDR3 is CASSWGFGSYEQYF. CDR3 nucleotides: TGTGCCAGCAGTTGGGGGTTCGGCTCCTACGAGCAGTACTTC.

The chain links TRBV4-3 to TRBJ2-7; a weak D match, TRBD1 (6 bases). The CDR3 spans 13 residues. V was cut by 0 bases and J by 8 bases, with 11 bases left in between. From germline, CDR1 is LGHNA and CDR2 YSLEER. CDR3 amino acids: CASSQDHRDKQYF. In DNA, the CDR3 is TGCGCCAGCAGCCAAGATCACCGGGACAAGCAGTACTTC.

In its sample, this clone was seen a few times. The gene calls are TRBV5-1 and TRBJ2-1, with D tentatively TRBD1 (6 bases). Germline lookup yields CDR1 SGHRS and CDR2 YFSETQ. Trimming pared 1 base from V and 5 bases from J, leaving 16 bases between. The CDR3 has 16 residues. CDR3 loop: CASSLNVGTRNNEQFF. The CDR3, as DNA: TGCGCCAGCAGCTTGAATGTTGGGACAAGAAACAATGAGCAGTTCTTC.

The V gene is TRBV5-1, the J gene TRBJ2-7, with D uncertain. Germline lookup yields CDR1 SGHRS and CDR2 YFSETQ. The CDR3 spans 15 residues. Trimming took 4 bases from V and 2 from J, leaving 16 bases between them. The chain's CDR3 is CASSTGLGSAYEQYF. In DNA, the CDR3 is TGCGCCAGCAGCACCGGCTTAGGATCTGCCTACGAGCAGTACTTC.

This rearrangement joins TRBV7-3 to TRBJ2-2, with D maybe TRBD2 (7 bases). Germline values: CDR1 SGHTA, CDR2 FQGTGA. The CDR3 has 17 residues. V was clipped by 0 bases and J by 3 bases, with 14 bases between them. The CDR3 nucleotides are TGTGCCAGCAGCTTAACGGGGGAGGGACATTACACCGGGGAGCTGTTTTTT. Amino acids: CASSLTGEGHYTGELFF.

Regarding this clone: A much bigger clone sits one base away, suggesting this may be a read error. V and J are TRBV11-3 and TRBJ2-5; D remains unclear. The CDR3 has 11 residues. The V end lost 4 bases, the J end lost 2 bases, and 2 bases lay between the germline ends. Germline CDR1 reads SGHNT; CDR2 reads YENEEA. The CDR3 DNA reads TGTGCCAGCAGCTCTCAAGAGACCCAGTACTTC. Residues: CASSSQETQYF.

Notes on this clone: A far larger clone lies a single base away; this is likely a read error. The chain recombines TRBV11-3 with TRBJ1-3; no clear D. Per germline, CDR1 SGHNT and CDR2 YENEEA. Trimming pared 8 bases from V and 7 bases from J, leaving 18 bases between. This CDR3 comprises 14 residues. The CDR3 DNA sequence: TGTGCCAGCGGCTCCCCCCTATTAGCGAACACCATATATTTT. Translating gives CASGSPLLANTIYF. The whole variable domain, filled in from reference TRBV11-3 and TRBJ1-3, reads EAGVVQSPRYKIIEKKQPVAFWCNPISGHNTLYWYLQNLGQGPELLIRYENEEAVDDSQLPKDRFSAERLKGVDSTLKIQPAELGDSAVYLCASGSPLLANTIYFGEGSWLTVV.

This clone has only a few counts. The V and J genes are TRBV5-1 and TRBJ2-5; D is unclear. Trimming took off 0 bases at V and 3 bases at J, with 12 bases between the two ends. Germline values: CDR1 SGHRS, CDR2 YFSETQ. CDR3 size: 15 residues. In DNA form, the CDR3 reads TGCGCCAGCAGCTTGGCGGCACCTTGGGAAGAGACCCAGTACTTC. Translation: CASSLAAPWEETQYF.

The V and J genes are TRBV2 and TRBJ2-7; D remains unclear. In germline, CDR1 is SNHLY, CDR2 FYNNEI. CDR3 length: 14 amino acids. Deletions cut 8 bases from V and 0 bases from J, with 14 bases between. The CDR3 nucleotides are TGTGCCAGCCTATATTCCCACGGCTCCTACGAGCAGTACTTC. This encodes CASLYSHGSYEQYF.

This clone occurred once. This clone may be a read error of a much larger clone one base away. This chain connects TRBV5-4 to TRBJ2-7; D is ambiguous. Germline assignment: CDR1 SGHNT and CDR2 YYREEE (reference sequence). The CDR3 runs 11 residues. Between the trimmed V and J ends, which lost 4 bases and 6 bases, there was a span of 8 bases. In DNA, the CDR3 is TGTGCCAGCAGCCGTTACTGCGAGCAGTACTTC. Translated: CASSRYCEQYF. Filled out from reference TRBV5-4 and TRBJ2-7, the complete variable domain reads ETGVTQSPTHLIKTRGQQVTLRCSSQSGHNTVSWYQQALGQGPQFIFQYYREEENGRGNFPPRFSGLQFPNYSSELNVNALELDDSALYLCASSRYCEQYFGPGTRLTVT.

The V call is TRBV7-8, the J call TRBJ1-2; 8 bases match TRBD1. The CDR3 spans 16 residues. Per the germline V gene, CDR1 is SGHVS and CDR2 is FQNEAQ. Trimming at V came to 5 bases and at J to 3 bases, leaving 11 bases not matched to a gene. The CDR3 loop reads CASSLRPGQGYYGYTF. As DNA, the CDR3 is TGTGCCAGCAGCCTTAGGCCCGGACAGGGATACTATGGCTACACCTTC.

V is TRBV27 and J is TRBJ2-7, with 7 bases that match TRBD1. Trimming cost V 5 bases and J 6 bases; bases outside gene matches: 4. CDR1 and CDR2 from the germline V gene are MNHEY and SMNVEV (reference sequence). The CDR3 is made up of 12 amino acids. The CDR3 spells CASSTGVAEQYF. Written as DNA, the CDR3 is TGTGCCAGCAGTACAGGGGTTGCCGAGCAGTACTTC.

This clone was detected a few times. CDR3 sequence (DNA): TGTGCCAGCTCACCAGGACAGGTAGGGAACAATGAGCAGTTCTTC. Amino acid sequence: CASSPGQVGNNEQFF. The V gene is TRBV18, the J gene TRBJ2-1; 7 bases are shared with TRBD1. The CDR3 runs to 15 residues. Germline V CDR1 and CDR2: KGHSH, LQKENI. J was trimmed by 5 bases and V by 2 bases; bases with no gene match: 6. The full variable domain, with the rest looked up from reference TRBV18 and TRBJ2-1, is NAGVMQNPRHLVRRRGQEARLRCSPMKGHSHVYWYRQLPEEGLKFMVYLQKENIIDESGMPKERFSAEFPKEGPSILRIQQVVRGDSAAYFCASSPGQVGNNEQFFGPGTRLTVL.